A selection of T cell receptor beta chains follows, all from one sample in a study of technical replicates of blood from several donors. The protocol was immunoSEQ multiplex PCR, while the TCRdb copy is restricted to in-frame clones and leaves out a portion. The sample records tens of thousands of clones, 94% being singletons. Sample: T cells isolated from PBMCs. The receptors shown here come from a human donor in good health. Both conserved end residues are part of each CDR3.

J gene	V gene	CDR3 protein
TRBJ1-1	TRBV28	CASSVGDTEAFF
TRBJ1-5	TRBV15	CATSRAGSGTGRQPQHF
TRBJ2-6	TRBV5-1	CASSPSSGANVLTF
TRBJ2-7	TRBV15	CATSIHSGTGTYEQYF
TRBJ1-3	TRBV5-1	CASSLAGPESGNTIYF
TRBJ2-1	TRBV9	CASRDLAGVTNEQFF
TRBJ1-3	TRBV13	CASSQGQGGGNTIYF
TRBJ2-1	TRBV14	CASSRSRAINEQFF
TRBJ2-2	TRBV5-6	CASSLQFLAGAGELFF
TRBJ1-2	TRBV5-1	CASSLAGGSASYGYTF
TRBJ1-2	TRBV7-6	CASSSYRAWGYTF
TRBJ2-7	TRBV29-1	CSYLGTGSGEQYF
TRBJ1-2	TRBV5-6	CASSLETGRGYTF
.	TRBV13	CASSRTGLAGPGGEQYF
TRBJ2-1	TRBV28	CASEPQLAPSSYNEQFF
TRBJ2-1	TRBV5-1	CASSFGGGNEQFF
TRBJ1-2	TRBV29-1	CSVDAVGGYTF
TRBJ1-4	TRBV10-1	CASSETEAEGEKLFF
TRBJ2-5	TRBV5-6	CASSPSGGWQETQYF
TRBJ2-7	TRBV5-1	CASSQGAYEQYF
TRBJ2-2	TRBV5-1	CASSPFSGGGNTGELFF
TRBJ2-3	TRBV9	CASSPWTGVADTQYF
TRBJ1-1	TRBV5-4	CASTLDSSGGTEAFF
TRBJ1-1	TRBV5-4	CASSSPPRGGAFF
TRBJ2-7	TRBV28	CASSPLVRGSSYEQYF
TRBJ1-2	TRBV5-6	CASSFGGPAYGYTF
TRBJ2-7	TRBV28	CASSFSVQGNEQYF
TRBJ1-1	TRBV11-2	CASSLRPRSSGTEAFF
TRBJ1-1	TRBV12-5	CASGQDRGLTNTEAFF
TRBJ1-1	TRBV5-4	CASRGRTGSTEAFF
TRBJ2-1	TRBV6-5	CASSPIAGSNEQFF
TRBJ1-4	TRBV7-6	CASSVIGRGLPGRSTNEKLFF
TRBJ1-4	TRBV28	CASSSGQGPNEKLFF
TRBJ2-1	TRBV7-6	CASSLGGSGTGVNEQFF
TRBJ1-4	TRBV28	CASTRDRRRKLFF
TRBJ1-2	TRBV28	CASSFTGNYGYTF
TRBJ2-1	TRBV9	CASSPTLVSYNEQFF
TRBJ2-7	TRBV11-3	CASSFERTYEQYF
TRBJ2-5	TRBV14	CASSQDHGTAVTQYF
TRBJ2-1	TRBV29-1	CSAAPGTKAYNEQFF
TRBJ2-3	TRBV7-9	CASSLANTDTQYF
TRBJ2-1	TRBV7-8	CASSSGTGTYNEQFF
TRBJ2-3	TRBV5-4	CASSQAGAADTQYF
TRBJ2-7	TRBV11-3	CASSYQGAYEQYF
TRBJ1-2	TRBV5-1	CASSEGQPAYGYTF
TRBJ2-5	TRBV10-2	CASNLAAQETQYF
TRBJ2-3	TRBV6-6	CATSGGVLPSTDTQYF
TRBJ2-1	TRBV7-9	CASRAGVRGTYNEQFF
TRBJ1-5	TRBV6-5	CASWSGGSAQPQHF
TRBJ2-1	TRBV7-9	CASSLEGPSYNEQFF